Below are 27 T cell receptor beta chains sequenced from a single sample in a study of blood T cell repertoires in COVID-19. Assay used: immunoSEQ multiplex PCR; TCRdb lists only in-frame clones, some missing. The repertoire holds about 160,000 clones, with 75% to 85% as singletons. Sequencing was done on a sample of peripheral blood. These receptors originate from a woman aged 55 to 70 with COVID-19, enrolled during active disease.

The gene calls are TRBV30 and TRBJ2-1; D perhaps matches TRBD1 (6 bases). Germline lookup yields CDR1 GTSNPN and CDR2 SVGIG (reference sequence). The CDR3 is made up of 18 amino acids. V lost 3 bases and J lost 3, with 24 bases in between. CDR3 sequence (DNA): TGTGCCTGGAGCCGATCCGAGGGGGTAGTGAGGAGCTACAATGAGCAGTTCTTC. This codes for CAWSRSEGVVRSYNEQFF.

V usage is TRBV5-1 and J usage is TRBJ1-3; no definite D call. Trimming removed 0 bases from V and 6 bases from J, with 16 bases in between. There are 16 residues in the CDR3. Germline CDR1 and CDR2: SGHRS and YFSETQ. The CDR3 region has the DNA TGCGCCAGCAGCTTGGTGGAAAATACTACACCAAACACCATATATTTT. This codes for CASSLVENTTPNTIYF.

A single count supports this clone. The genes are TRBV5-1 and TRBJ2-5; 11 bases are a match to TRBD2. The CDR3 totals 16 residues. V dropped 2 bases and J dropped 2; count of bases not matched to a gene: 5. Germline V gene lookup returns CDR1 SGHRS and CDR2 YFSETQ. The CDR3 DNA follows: TGCGCCAGCAGCTTCCGCAGACTAGCGGGGCAAGAGACCCAGTACTTC. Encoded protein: CASSFRRLAGQETQYF. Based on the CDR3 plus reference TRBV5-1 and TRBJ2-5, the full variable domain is KAGVTQTPRYLIKTRGQQVTLSCSPISGHRSVSWYQQTPGQGLQFLFEYFSETQRNKGNFPGRFSGRQFSNSRSEMNVSTLELGDSALYLCASSFRRLAGQETQYFGPGTRLLVL.

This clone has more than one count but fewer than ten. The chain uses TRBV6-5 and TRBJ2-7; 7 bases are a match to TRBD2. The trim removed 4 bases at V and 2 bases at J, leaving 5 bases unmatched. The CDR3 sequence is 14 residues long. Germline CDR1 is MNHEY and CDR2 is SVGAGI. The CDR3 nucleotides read TGTGCCAGCAGTTTCTCGGGAGGAGCCTACGAGCAGTACTTC. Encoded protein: CASSFSGGAYEQYF.

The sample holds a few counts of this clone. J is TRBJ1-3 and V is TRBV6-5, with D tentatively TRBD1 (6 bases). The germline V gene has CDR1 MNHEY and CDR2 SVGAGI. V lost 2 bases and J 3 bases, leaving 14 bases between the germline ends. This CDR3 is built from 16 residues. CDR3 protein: CASSYTGPANGNTIYF. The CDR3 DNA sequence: TGTGCCAGCAGTTACACAGGGCCTGCCAATGGAAACACCATATATTTT.

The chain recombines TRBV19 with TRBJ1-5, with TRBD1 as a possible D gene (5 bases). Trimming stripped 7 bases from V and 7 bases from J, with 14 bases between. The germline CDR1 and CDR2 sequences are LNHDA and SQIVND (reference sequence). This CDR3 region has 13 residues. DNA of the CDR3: TGTGCCAGTACCGTGGGGGGGGGACAGCCCCAGCATTTT. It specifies CASTVGGGQPQHF. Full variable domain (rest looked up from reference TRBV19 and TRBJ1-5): DGGITQSPKYLFRKEGQNVTLSCEQNLNHDAMYWYRQDPGQGLRLIYYSQIVNDFQKGDIAEGYSVSREKKESFPLTVTSAQKNPTAFYLCASTVGGGQPQHFGDGTRLSIL.

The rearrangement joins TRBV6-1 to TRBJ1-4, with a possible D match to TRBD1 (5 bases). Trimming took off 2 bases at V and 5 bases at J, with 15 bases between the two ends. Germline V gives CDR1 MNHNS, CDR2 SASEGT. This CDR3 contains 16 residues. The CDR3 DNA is TGTGCCAGCAGTGAAAACCCAGGGATAGGGAATGAAAAACTGTTTTTT. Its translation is CASSENPGIGNEKLFF.

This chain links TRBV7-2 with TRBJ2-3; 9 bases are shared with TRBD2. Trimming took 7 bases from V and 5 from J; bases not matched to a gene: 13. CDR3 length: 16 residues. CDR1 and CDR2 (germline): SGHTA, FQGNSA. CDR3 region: CASTNPGLAHGDTQYF. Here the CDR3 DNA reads TGTGCCAGCACCAATCCAGGACTAGCGCATGGAGATACGCAGTATTTT.

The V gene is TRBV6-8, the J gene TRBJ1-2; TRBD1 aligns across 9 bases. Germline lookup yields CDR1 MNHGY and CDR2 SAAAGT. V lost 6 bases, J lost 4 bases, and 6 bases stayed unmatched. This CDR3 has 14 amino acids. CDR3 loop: CASRPGQGIYGYTF. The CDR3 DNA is TGTGCCAGCAGGCCCGGACAGGGGATCTATGGCTACACCTTC.

The CDR3 loop reads CASSQEAAAINSPLHF. CDR3 sequence (DNA): TGTGCCAGCAGCCAAGAAGCGGCAGCGATTAATTCACCCCTCCACTTT. This chain connects TRBV14 to TRBJ1-6, with no clear D. CDR1 and CDR2 from the germline V gene are SGHDN and FVKESK. The CDR3 consists of 16 residues. Trimming took 0 bases from V and 6 from J, leaving 12 bases between them. The full variable domain, rest sourced from reference TRBV14 and TRBJ1-6, is EAGVTQFPSHSVIEKGQTVTLRCDPISGHDNLYWYRRVMGKEIKFLLHFVKESKQDESGMPNNRFLAERTGGTYSTLKVQPAELEDSGVYFCASSQEAAAINSPLHFGNGTRLTVT.

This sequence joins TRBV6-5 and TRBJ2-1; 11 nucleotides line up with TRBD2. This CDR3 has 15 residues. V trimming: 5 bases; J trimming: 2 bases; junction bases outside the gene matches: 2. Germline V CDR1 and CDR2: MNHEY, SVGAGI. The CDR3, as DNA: TGTGCCAGCAGTAAGGGACTAGCGGCCTACAATGAGCAGTTCTTC. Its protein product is CASSKGLAAYNEQFF.

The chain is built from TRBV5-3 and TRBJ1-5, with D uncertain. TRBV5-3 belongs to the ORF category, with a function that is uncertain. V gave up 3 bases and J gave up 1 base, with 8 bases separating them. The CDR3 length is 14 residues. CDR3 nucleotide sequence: TGTGCCAGAAGCTACCCGGGAAGCAATCAGCCCCAGCATTTT. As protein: CARSYPGSNQPQHF.

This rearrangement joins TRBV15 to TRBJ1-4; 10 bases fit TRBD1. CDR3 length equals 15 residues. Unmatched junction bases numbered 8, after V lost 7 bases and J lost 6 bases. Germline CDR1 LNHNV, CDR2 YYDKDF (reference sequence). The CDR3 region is CATIPGGTGDEKLFF. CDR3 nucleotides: TGTGCCACCATCCCCGGAGGGACAGGGGATGAAAAACTGTTTTTT.

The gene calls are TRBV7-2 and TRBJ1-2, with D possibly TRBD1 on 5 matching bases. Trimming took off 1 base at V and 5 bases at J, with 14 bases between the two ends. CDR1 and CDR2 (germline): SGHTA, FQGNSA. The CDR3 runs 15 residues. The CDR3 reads CASSLETRREYGYTF. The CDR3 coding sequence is TGTGCCAGCAGCTTAGAGACCCGCAGGGAATATGGCTACACCTTC.

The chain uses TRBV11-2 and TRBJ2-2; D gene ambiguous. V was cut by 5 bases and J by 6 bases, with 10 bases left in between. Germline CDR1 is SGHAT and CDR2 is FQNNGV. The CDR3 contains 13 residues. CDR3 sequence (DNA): TGTGCCAGCAGCCCACGGTTCGCCGGGGAGCTGTTTTTT. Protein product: CASSPRFAGELFF.

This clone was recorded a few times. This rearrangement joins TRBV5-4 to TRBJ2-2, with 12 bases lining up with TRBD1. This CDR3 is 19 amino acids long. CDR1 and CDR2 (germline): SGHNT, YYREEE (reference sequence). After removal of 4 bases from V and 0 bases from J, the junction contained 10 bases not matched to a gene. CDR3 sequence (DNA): TGTGCCAGCAGCCCGGCCGGGACAGGGGGCATTCCGAACACCGGGGAGCTGTTTTTT. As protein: CASSPAGTGGIPNTGELFF.

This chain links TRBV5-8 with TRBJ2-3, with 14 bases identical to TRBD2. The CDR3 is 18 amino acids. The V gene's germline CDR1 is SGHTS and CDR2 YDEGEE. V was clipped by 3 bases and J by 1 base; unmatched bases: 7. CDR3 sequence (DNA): TGTGCCAGCAGCTCAGGACTAGCGGGAGGTCGGGGCACAGATACGCAGTATTTT. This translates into CASSSGLAGGRGTDTQYF.

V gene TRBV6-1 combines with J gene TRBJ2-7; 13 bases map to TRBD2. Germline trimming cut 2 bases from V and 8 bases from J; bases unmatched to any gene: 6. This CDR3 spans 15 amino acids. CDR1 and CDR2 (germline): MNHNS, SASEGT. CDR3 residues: CASSEPGLAGHKQYF. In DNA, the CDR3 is TGTGCCAGCAGTGAACCGGGACTAGCGGGACACAAGCAGTACTTC.

DNA of the CDR3: TGTGCCAGTAGTTCGGGACAAAATACTAACTATGGCTACACCTTC. Residues: CASSSGQNTNYGYTF. This chain connects TRBV19 to TRBJ1-2, with D possibly being TRBD1 (6 bases). V was trimmed by 5 bases and J by 0 bases, leaving 13 bases between them. Germline loops: CDR1 LNHDA, CDR2 SQIVND (reference sequence). The CDR3 is made up of 15 amino acids. The whole variable domain, filled in from reference TRBV19 and TRBJ1-2, reads DGGITQSPKYLFRKEGQNVTLSCEQNLNHDAMYWYRQDPGQGLRLIYYSQIVNDFQKGDIAEGYSVSREKKESFPLTVTSAQKNPTAFYLCASSSGQNTNYGYTFGSGTRLTVV.

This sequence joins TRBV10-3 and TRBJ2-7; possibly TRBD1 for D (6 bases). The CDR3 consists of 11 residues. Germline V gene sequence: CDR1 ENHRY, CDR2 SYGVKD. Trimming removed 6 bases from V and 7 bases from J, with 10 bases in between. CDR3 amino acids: CAIRQGGEQYF. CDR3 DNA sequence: TGTGCCATCAGACAGGGCGGGGAGCAGTACTTC.

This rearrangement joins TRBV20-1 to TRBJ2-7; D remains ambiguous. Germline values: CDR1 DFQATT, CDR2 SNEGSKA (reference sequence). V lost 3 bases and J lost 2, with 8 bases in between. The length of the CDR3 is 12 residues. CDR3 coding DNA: TGCAGTGCTAGTAGTGGGCCCTACGAGCAGTACTTC. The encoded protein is CSASSGPYEQYF.

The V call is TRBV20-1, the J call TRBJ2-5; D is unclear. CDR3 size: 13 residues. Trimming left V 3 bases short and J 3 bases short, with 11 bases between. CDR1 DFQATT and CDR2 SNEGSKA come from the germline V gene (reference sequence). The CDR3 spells CSASSARKETQYF. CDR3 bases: TGCAGTGCTAGTTCGGCTAGAAAAGAGACCCAGTACTTC.

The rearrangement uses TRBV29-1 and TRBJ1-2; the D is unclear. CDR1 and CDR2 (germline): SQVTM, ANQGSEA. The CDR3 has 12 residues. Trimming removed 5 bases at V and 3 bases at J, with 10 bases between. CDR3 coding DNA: TGCAGCGTTCCGCAGGAATACTATGGCTACACCTTC. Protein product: CSVPQEYYGYTF.

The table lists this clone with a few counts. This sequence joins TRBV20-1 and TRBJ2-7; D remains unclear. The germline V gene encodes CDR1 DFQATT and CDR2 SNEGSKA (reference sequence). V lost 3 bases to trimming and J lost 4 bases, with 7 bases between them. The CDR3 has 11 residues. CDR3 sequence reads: CSASEVYEQYF. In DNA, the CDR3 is TGCAGTGCTAGCGAGGTATACGAGCAGTACTTC.

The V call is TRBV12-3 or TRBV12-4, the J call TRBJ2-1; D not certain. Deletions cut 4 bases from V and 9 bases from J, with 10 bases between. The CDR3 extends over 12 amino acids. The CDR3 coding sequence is TGTGCCAGCAGTTCCGTAGTAGCTGAGCAGTTCTTC. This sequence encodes CASSSVVAEQFF.

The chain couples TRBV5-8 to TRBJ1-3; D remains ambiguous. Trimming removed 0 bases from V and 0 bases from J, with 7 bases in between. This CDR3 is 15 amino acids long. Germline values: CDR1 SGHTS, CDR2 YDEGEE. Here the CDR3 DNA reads TGTGCCAGCAGCTTGGGCAGACTCTCTGGAAACACCATATATTTT. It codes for CASSLGRLSGNTIYF.

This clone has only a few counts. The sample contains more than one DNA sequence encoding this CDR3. The DNA of the CDR3 is TGCAGTGCCATTACGGGAGATACGCAGTATTTT. Amino acid sequence: CSAITGDTQYF. The chain recombines TRBV20-1 with TRBJ2-3; the D is unclear. In germline, CDR1 is DFQATT, CDR2 SNEGSKA (reference sequence). This CDR3 comprises 11 residues. Trimming cost V 6 bases and J 5 bases, with 9 bases left between them.